A single TCR beta chain is shown here with its context. The sample originates from a study of blood T cells in healthy people across ages. For the second PCR, which ran for about 7 to 11 cycles, a sample-barcoded 5' primer and a J-beta primer mix were used. Each CDR3 protein gets one entry after TCRdb re-called the 5' RACE reads with MiXCR. Of fewer than 1,200,000 distinct CDR3 sequences listed, roughly 24% are singletons. These data also featured in a second study, about T cells of mothers and their children.

This receptor was identified in a girl aged 2-10 years in good health. Input material: blood.

For the CDR3, the DNA is TGCAGCGTTGGATCGGGAGGGGGCGCGTTGGCCGGGGAGCTGTTTTTT. Protein product: CSVGSGGGALAGELFF. This chain joins TRBV29-1 and TRBJ2-2; D is possibly TRBD2 (8 bases). V lost 4 bases and J lost 6, with 21 bases in between. The V gene's germline CDR1 is SQVTM and CDR2 ANQGSEA. CDR3 length: 16 amino acids.